These 14 T cell receptor beta chains were sequenced from one sample in a study of spatial heterogeneity in lung cancer. A single record per CDR3 protein comes from TCRdb applying MiXCR to the 5' RACE reads. This repertoire shows approximately 39,000 distinct CDR3 sequences, approximately 6.3% found once; its top ten account for around 10%. The time point was: sample taken at primary tumor resection. The input material, whole RNA from tumor, nontumor lung or frozen PBMC, was sequenced unsorted. The specimen was PBMCs, collected at surgery. Every receptor here comes from a male donor with early-stage non-small cell lung cancer.

This clonotype was counted many times. The chain recombines TRBV7-9 with TRBJ1-4, with 7 bases that match TRBD1. V lost 5 bases to trimming and J lost 0 bases; unmatched junction nucleotides: 9. The germline V gene encodes CDR1 SEHNR and CDR2 FQNEAQ (reference sequence). The CDR3 has 17 residues. This CDR3 is CASSVRTGVATNEKLFF. CDR3 bases: TGTGCCAGCAGCGTCAGGACAGGAGTTGCAACTAATGAAAAACTGTTTTTT. Using reference TRBV7-9 and TRBJ1-4 for the parts outside the CDR3, the full variable domain is DTGVSQNPRHKITKRGQNVTFRCDPISEHNRLYWYRQTLGQGPEFLTYFQNEAQLEKSRLLSDRFSAERPKGSFSTLEIQRTEQGDSAMYLCASSVRTGVATNEKLFFGSGTQLSVL.

V usage is TRBV29-1 and J usage is TRBJ1-5, with TRBD1 matching over 9 bases. Germline loops: CDR1 SQVTM, CDR2 ANQGSEA. V trimming: 4 bases; J trimming: 4 bases; junction bases outside the gene matches: 2. The CDR3 spans 13 residues. CDR3 nucleotide sequence: TGCAGCGTTGGGGGACAGGGTAATCAGCCCCAGCATTTT. It encodes CSVGGQGNQPQHF.

This clonotype appeared many times. The rearrangement uses TRBV7-9 and TRBJ1-1; 7 bases map to TRBD1. The V segment lost 8 bases and the J segment 0 bases; nucleotides outside the gene matches: 3. The CDR3 runs to 13 residues. Germline V gene data show CDR1 as SEHNR and CDR2 as FQNEAQ (reference sequence). The CDR3 coding sequence is TGTGCCAGCCAGGGGGGGATGAACACTGAAGCTTTCTTT. Amino acid sequence: CASQGGMNTEAFF.

The sample holds many counts of this clonotype. V usage is TRBV25-1 and J usage is TRBJ2-5; 9 nucleotides agree with TRBD2. The CDR3 has 16 residues. Germline-derived CDR1 and CDR2 are MGHDK and SYGVNS. Trimming at V came to 4 bases and at J to 7 bases, leaving 13 bases not matched to a gene. The CDR3 here is CASSAGGGVRPGTQYF. DNA of the CDR3: TGTGCCAGCAGTGCCGGCGGGGGGGTCCGACCCGGGACCCAGTACTTC.

This clonotype was recorded many times. CDR3 protein: CASSLDRDQPQHF. CDR3 nucleotide sequence: TGTGCCAGCAGCTTAGATCGGGATCAGCCCCAGCATTTT. The chain carries TRBV11-2 and TRBJ1-5; D is unresolved. The CDR3 runs to 13 residues. The germline CDR1 and CDR2 sequences are SGHAT and FQNNGV. Trimming took 0 bases from V and 5 from J, leaving 5 bases between them.

This clonotype was detected many times. J is TRBJ1-1 and V is TRBV20-1; 9 bases align to TRBD1. The CDR3 has 15 amino acids. Germline CDR1 is DFQATT and CDR2 is SNEGSKA (reference sequence). The J segment lost 4 bases and the V segment lost 5 bases, leaving 11 bases of the junction unmatched. The CDR3: CSASTTRQGGTEAFF. CDR3 bases: TGCAGTGCTTCCACTACTAGACAGGGGGGCACTGAAGCTTTCTTT.

This clonotype was picked up many times. The chain recombines TRBV20-1 with TRBJ2-7, with D unclear. Trimming took off 7 bases at V and 5 bases at J, with 12 bases between the two ends. This CDR3 is built from 11 residues. From germline, CDR1 is DFQATT and CDR2 SNEGSKA (reference sequence). The CDR3 sequence: CSGLTWNEQYF. Here the CDR3 DNA reads TGCAGTGGCCTTACATGGAACGAGCAGTACTTC.

This sequence joins TRBV27 and TRBJ1-2; 9 positions match TRBD1. CDR1 is MNHEY, CDR2 SMNVEV, per germline (reference sequence). V trimming: 5 bases; J trimming: 4 bases; junction bases outside the gene matches: 8. This CDR3 contains 15 residues. CDR3 in DNA: TGTGCCAGCAGTATGGGACAGGGATTTCTCTATGGCTACACCTTC. It is translated as CASSMGQGFLYGYTF.

This chain connects TRBV20-1 to TRBJ1-3; TRBD1 might be the D (5 bases). Germline V lookup: CDR1 DFQATT, CDR2 SNEGSKA (reference sequence). This CDR3 is built from 17 residues. Trimming took 1 base from V and 0 from J, leaving 16 bases between them. CDR3 sequence reads: CSARAPPGGSSGNTIYF. The CDR3 bases are TGCAGTGCTAGAGCCCCCCCCGGGGGATCCTCTGGAAACACCATATATTTT.

The CDR3 loop reads CASSEVIAASYNEQFF. The CDR3 region has the DNA TGTGCCAGCAGTGAAGTCATAGCGGCCTCCTACAATGAGCAGTTCTTC. V gene TRBV2 combines with J gene TRBJ2-1, with D possibly matching TRBD2 (6 bases). Per the germline V gene, CDR1 is SNHLY and CDR2 is FYNNEI. This CDR3 spans 16 amino acids. The V and J ends lost 1 base and 0 bases respectively, with 10 bases between them.

The table lists this clonotype with a few counts. This sequence joins TRBV7-3 and TRBJ1-1, with D possibly being TRBD1 (5 bases). Germline V gene data show CDR1 as SGHTA and CDR2 as FQGTGA. This CDR3 comprises 15 residues. V gave up 5 bases and J gave up 4 bases, with 17 bases separating them. The CDR3, as DNA: TGTGCCAGCAGCAATGGGCCCAGCGGGGGCACTGAAGCTTTCTTT. It yields the protein CASSNGPSGGTEAFF.

This clonotype has a count of ten or more. The chain is built from TRBV20-1 and TRBJ1-5; D is unresolved. From germline, CDR1 is DFQATT and CDR2 SNEGSKA (reference sequence). Trimming pared 6 bases from V and 2 bases from J, leaving 11 bases between. The CDR3 is made up of 13 amino acids. CDR3 loop: CSAHGVGNQPQHF. The CDR3 nucleotides are TGCAGTGCCCACGGGGTGGGCAATCAGCCCCAGCATTTT.

The sample holds a few counts of this clonotype. The V call is TRBV20-1, the J call TRBJ2-7; 9 positions agree with TRBD2. CDR1 and CDR2 (germline): DFQATT, SNEGSKA (reference sequence). The V gene end was trimmed by 5 bases and the J gene end by 4 bases; junction bases not matched to a gene: 9. CDR3 size: 14 residues. This CDR3 is CSARRAGGYYEQYF. Here the CDR3 DNA reads TGCAGTGCTCGTCGGGCGGGGGGGTATTACGAGCAGTACTTC.

This clonotype was recorded many times. The chain is built from TRBV13 and TRBJ2-2, with TRBD1 matching over 9 bases. The V gene end was trimmed by 5 bases and the J gene end by 1 base; junction bases not matched to a gene: 5. Looked up from germline, CDR1 is PRHDT and CDR2 is FYEKMQ (reference sequence). The CDR3 length is 16 residues. The CDR3 region has the DNA TGTGCCAGCAGCCTCACAGGGGGCGGGAACACCGGGGAGCTGTTTTTT. Its translation is CASSLTGGGNTGELFF.